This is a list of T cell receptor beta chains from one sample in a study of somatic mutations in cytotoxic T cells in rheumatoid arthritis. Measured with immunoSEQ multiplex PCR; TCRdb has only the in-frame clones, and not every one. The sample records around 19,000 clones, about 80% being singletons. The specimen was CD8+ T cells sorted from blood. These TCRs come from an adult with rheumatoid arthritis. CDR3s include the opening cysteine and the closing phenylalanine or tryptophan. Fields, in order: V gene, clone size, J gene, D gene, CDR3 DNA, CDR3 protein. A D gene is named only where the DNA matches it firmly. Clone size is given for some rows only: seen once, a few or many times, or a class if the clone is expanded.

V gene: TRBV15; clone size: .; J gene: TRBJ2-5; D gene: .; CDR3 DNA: TGTGCCACCAGCAGAGAGTCGGGGGTTCAAGAGACCCAGTACTTC; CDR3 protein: CATSRESGVQETQYF
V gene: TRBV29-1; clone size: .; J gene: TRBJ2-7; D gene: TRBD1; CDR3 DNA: TGCAGCGTTGAGGGGGGACAGGGCTCTTACGAGCAGTACTTC; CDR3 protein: CSVEGGQGSYEQYF
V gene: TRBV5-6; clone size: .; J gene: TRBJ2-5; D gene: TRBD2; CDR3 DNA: TGTGCCAGCAGCTTGGCTAGCGGGAGGAGGGAGACCCAGTACTTC; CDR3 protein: CASSLASGRRETQYF
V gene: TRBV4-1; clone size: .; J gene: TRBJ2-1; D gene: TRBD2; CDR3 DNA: TGCGCCAGCAGCCAGGAGACTAGCGGGGGGCAATTTGAGCAGTTCTTC; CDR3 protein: CASSQETSGGQFEQFF
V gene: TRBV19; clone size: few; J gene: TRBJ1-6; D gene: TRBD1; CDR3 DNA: TGTGCCAGTAGTATACAAGGGACAGCTAATTCACCCCTCCACTTT; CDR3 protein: CASSIQGTANSPLHF
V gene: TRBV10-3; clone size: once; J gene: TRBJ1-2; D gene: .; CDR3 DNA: TGTGCCATCAGTGAGTCCCGGGTACCAAGTGGGGCCTATGGCTACACCTTC; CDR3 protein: CAISESRVPSGAYGYTF
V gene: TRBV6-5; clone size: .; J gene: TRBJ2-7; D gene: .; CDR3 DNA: TGTGCCAGCAGTTACTCGTCGGACAGCTTCTACGAGCAGTACTTC; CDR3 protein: CASSYSSDSFYEQYF
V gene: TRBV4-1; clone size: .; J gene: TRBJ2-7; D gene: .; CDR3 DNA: TGCGCCAGCAGCCAAGATCTAGCCTACGAGCAGTACTTC; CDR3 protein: CASSQDLAYEQYF
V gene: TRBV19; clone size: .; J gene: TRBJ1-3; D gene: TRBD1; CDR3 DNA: TGTGCCAGTAGGGAACTTTCCGGGACAGCGGGAAACACCATATATTTT; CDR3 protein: CASRELSGTAGNTIYF
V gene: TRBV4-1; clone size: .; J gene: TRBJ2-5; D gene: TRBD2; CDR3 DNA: TGCGCCAGCAGCCAAGATTTTAGCGGGGCTTCCCAAGAGACCCAGTACTTC; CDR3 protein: CASSQDFSGASQETQYF
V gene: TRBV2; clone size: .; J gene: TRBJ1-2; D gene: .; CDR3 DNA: TGTGCCAGCAGTGGAGTAGGGAACTATGGCTACACCTTC; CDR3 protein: CASSGVGNYGYTF
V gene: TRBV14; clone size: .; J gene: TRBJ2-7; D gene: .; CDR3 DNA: TGTGCCAGCAGCCAAGTCCAAAACGAGCAGTACTTC; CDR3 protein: CASSQVQNEQYF
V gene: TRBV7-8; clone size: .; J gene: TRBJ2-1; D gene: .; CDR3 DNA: TGTGCCAGCAGCTTAGAAGGAGGAGGGTACAATGAGCAGTTCTTC; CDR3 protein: CASSLEGGGYNEQFF
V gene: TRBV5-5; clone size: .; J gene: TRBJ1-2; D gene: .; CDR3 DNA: TGTGCCAGCAGCCCCTGGGAGGGTCTTGGCTACACCTTC; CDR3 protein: CASSPWEGLGYTF
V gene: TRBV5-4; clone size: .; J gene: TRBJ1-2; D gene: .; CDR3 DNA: TGTGCCAGCAGCTTGGTAAACAGGGAAGGCTACACCTTC; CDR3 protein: CASSLVNREGYTF
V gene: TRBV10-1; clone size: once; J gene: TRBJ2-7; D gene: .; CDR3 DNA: TGCGCCAGCAGTGAGTTTCGGGGCTACGAGCAGTACTTC; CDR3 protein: CASSEFRGYEQYF
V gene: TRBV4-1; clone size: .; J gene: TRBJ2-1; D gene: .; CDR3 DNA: .; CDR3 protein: CASSLQLGQFFGNEQFF
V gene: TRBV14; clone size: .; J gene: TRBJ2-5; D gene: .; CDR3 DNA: TGTGCCAGCAGCCAAGATTTTCAGGGACCTCAAGAGACCCAGTACTTC; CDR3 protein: CASSQDFQGPQETQYF
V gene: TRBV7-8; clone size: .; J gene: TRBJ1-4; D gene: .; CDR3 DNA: TGTGCCAGCAGCTTAGATTTGGACACCCCGGGGACCGCAACTAATGAAAAACTGTTTTTT; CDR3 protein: CASSLDLDTPGTATNEKLFF
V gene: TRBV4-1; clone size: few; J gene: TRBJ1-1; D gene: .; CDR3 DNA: TGCGCCAGCAGCCTATCCTTGAACACTGAAGCTTTCTTT; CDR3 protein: CASSLSLNTEAFF
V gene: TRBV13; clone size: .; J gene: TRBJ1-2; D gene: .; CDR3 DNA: TGTGCCAGCAGCTACGACACTATTGGGGGTGGCTACACCTTC; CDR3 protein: CASSYDTIGGGYTF
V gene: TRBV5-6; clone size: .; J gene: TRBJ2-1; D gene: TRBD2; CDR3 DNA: TGTGCCGGGAGCGGGAGGGCCAGTGAGCAGTTCTTC; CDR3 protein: CAGSGRASEQFF
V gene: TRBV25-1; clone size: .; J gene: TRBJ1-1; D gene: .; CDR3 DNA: TGTGCCAGCAGTGAATTTTTGGGTACTGAAGCTTTCTTT; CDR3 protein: CASSEFLGTEAFF
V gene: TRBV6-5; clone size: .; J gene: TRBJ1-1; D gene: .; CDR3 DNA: TGTGCCAGCAGGACGAACACTGAAGCTTTCTTT; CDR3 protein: CASRTNTEAFF
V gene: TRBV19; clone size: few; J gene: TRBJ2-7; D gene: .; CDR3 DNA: TGTGCCAGTAGCGCCGGGAGATCCTACGAGCAGTACTTC; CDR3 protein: CASSAGRSYEQYF
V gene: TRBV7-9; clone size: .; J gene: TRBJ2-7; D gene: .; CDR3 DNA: TGTGCCGGCCGACCGATCGACGAGCAGTACTTC; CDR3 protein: CAGRPIDEQYF
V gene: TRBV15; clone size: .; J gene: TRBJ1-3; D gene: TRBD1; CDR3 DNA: TGTGCCACCAGGATCGGGACAGGGGACTTATCCTCTGGAAACACCATATATTTT; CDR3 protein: CATRIGTGDLSSGNTIYF